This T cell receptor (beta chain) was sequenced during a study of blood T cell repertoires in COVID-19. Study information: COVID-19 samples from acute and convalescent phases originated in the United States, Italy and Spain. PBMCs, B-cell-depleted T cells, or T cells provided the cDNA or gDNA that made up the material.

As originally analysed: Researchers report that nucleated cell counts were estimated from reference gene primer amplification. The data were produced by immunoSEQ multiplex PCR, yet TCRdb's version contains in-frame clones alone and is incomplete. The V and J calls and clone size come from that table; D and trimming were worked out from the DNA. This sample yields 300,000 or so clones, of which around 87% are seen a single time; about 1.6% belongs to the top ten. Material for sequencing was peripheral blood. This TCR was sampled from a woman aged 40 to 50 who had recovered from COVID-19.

As DNA, the CDR3 is TGTGCCATCTCCGACCCGAGGAGAAACTATGGCTACACCTTC. Its protein is CAISDPRRNYGYTF. The chain is built from TRBV10-3 and TRBJ1-2; D not certain. Germline V lookup: CDR1 ENHRY, CDR2 SYGVKD. V shed 8 bases and J shed 2 bases, with 15 bases lying between them. The CDR3 runs to 14 residues.